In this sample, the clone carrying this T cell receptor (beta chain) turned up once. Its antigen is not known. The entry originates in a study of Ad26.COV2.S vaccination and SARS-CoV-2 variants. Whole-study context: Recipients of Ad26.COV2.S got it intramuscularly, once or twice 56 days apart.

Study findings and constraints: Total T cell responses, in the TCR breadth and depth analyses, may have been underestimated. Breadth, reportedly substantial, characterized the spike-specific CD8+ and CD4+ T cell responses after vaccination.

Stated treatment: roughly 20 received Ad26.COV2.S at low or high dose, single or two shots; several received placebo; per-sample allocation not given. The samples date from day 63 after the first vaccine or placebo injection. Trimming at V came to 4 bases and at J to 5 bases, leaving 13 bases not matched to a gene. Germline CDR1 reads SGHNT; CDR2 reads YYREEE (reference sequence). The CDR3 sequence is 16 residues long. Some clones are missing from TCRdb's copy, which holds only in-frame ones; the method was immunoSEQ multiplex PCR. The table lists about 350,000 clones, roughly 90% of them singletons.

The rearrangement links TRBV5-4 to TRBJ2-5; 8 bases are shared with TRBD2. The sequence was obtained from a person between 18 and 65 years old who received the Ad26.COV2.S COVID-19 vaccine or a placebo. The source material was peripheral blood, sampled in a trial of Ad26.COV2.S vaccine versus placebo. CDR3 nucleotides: TGTGCCAGCAGCCTAAGCGGGGGCCTTGGGTGGGAGACCCAGTACTTC. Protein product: CASSLSGGLGWETQYF. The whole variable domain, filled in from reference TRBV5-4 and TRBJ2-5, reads ETGVTQSPTHLIKTRGQQVTLRCSSQSGHNTVSWYQQALGQGPQFIFQYYREEENGRGNFPPRFSGLQFPNYSSELNVNALELDDSALYLCASSLSGGLGWETQYFGPGTRLLVL.